This record concerns one T cell receptor (beta chain) sequence. Its target antigen remains unknown. No base quality values were provided; no much bigger clone lies one nucleotide off. The record originates from a study of early stage breast cancer tumors (dated by TCRdb to between 2016 and 2019). Regarding the research as a whole: Of the approximately 15 invasive breast tumors, approximately 11 were found to be estrogen receptor-positive, progesterone receptor-positive and HER2-negative. Across all samples, around 2.9 million templates representing roughly 1,100,000 unique clonotypes were detected. On average, each sample got around 10-fold read coverage. About 70% of the 12 ER+/PR+/HER2- tumors were invasive ductal carcinomas, while the other four were invasive lobular carcinomas.

Adjacent normal breast tissue was collected about 2-4.5 cm away from the tumor, rinsed in PBS and stored in prechilled RNAlater. Because normal breast tissue has high lipid content and low cell density, getting sufficient DNA from normal breast tissue often required roughly 95-310 mg of tissue. The study profiled bulk TCR beta-chain repertoires in matched peripheral blood, tumor and adjacent normal breast tissue taken from around 15 patients with early-stage breast cancer. The Qiagen AllPrep DNA/RNA Mini kit was used to extract genomic DNA. Every sample was amplified as two independent genomic DNA replicates, using 0.5 ug for blood and about 1.6 ug for tumor or normal breast. Following the manufacturer's instructions, the ImmunoSeq Intro kit was used to carry out TCRB sequencing on genomic DNA. Multiplex PCR ran 31 cycles with proprietary primers and spike-in control sequences for absolute quantification. Single-end 150-bp reads were used to sequence an 87-bp fragment covering the CDR3 and the flanking V and J genes. Seven samples, with two replicates for each sample, were multiplexed per lane of an Illumina MiSeq using version 3.0 chemistry. The paper's data handling went like this. Raw data were processed by the vendor's proprietary pipeline, with both replicates merged into one result per sample. A clonotype was defined as productive rearrangements that share the same V-gene family, CDR3 amino acid sequence and J-gene segment. Clonality was calculated as 1 minus the normalized Shannon entropy (Pielou evenness) of TCRB abundances. To estimate T cell density, the total number of templates was divided by the number of input cells, which was inferred from the amount of DNA input. Recon, run with its default parameters, was used to estimate overall repertoire diversity and clonality. A clonotype counted as tumor-enriched if its abundance in tumor exceeded 0.1% and was at least 32-fold higher than its abundance in normal breast. TCRdb re-hosts the immuneACCESS table, in-frame sequences only. Its copies lack some clones; in the studies checked, an unresolved V gene accounts for under half of them, and the cause for the rest is not known. The V and J calls and clone size were taken over from that table, and D and trimming were inferred from the DNA. Recorded for this sample are roughly 10,000 clones; about four fifths of them occurred a single time. The biggest ten clones account for around 9% of the sample.

What the research found in general, with its limitations: Compared with adjacent normal breast tissue, tumors had higher clonality and about 2.5-fold greater T cell density. Sequencing bulk genomic DNA from unsorted cells could not capture chain pairing or functional markers like CD4, CD8 and FOXP3. Enriched TCRB sequences shared across patients were found to be mostly commonly generated sequences that were unlikely to play an important role in the tumor microenvironment. Because the cohort was small, a breakdown by tumor subtype could not be done. Repertoires from blood and normal breast were more alike than repertoires from blood and tumor, and in about 90% of the 16 patients, comparing each tissue with blood separated tumor from normal.

The CDR3 contains 16 residues, cysteine and phenylalanine counted. Only the CDR3 portion is preserved as DNA: 48 bases, with reading frame beginning at the first base. The germline V gene encodes CDR1 SGHRS and CDR2 YFSETQ. V lost 4 bases and J lost 7 bases; the stretch between them is 21 bases long. Rearrangement joined TRBV5-1 to TRBJ2-1, with the D call perhaps TRBD1 or TRBD2, each one matching 6 bases. Sequenced input: normal breast tissue next to the tumor. This receptor was identified in a person in their 40s with breast cancer. This receptor carries the CDR3 CASSVGGGLAQNEQFF. In nucleotide form, the sequence is TGCGCCAGCAGCGTCGGGGGCGGCCTCGCCCAAAATGAGCAGTTCTTC.